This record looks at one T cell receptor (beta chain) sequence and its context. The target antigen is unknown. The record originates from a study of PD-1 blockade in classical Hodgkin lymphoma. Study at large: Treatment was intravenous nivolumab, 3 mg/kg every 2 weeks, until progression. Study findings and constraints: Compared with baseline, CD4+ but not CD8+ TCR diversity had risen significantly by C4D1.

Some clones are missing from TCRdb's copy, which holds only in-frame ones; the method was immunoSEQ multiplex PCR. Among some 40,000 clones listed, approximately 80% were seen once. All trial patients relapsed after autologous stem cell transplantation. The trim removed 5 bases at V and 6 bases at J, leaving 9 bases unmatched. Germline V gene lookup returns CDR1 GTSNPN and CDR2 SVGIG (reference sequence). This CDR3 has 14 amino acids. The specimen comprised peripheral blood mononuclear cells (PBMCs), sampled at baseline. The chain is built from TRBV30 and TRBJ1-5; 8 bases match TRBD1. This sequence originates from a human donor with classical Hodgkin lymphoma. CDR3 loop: CAWEGQGASQPQHF. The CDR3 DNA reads TGTGCCTGGGAAGGGCAGGGGGCTTCTCAGCCCCAGCATTTT.